The 3 T cell receptor beta chains below were found in one sample sequenced in a study of T cell repertoires in cytomegalovirus infection. MiXCR was run by TCRdb on the reads, yielding one entry per CDR3 protein. The table includes approximately 590,000 distinct CDR3 sequences, just under 40% detected once. These receptors have no identified antigens. Specimen: cultured PBMCs, collected from culture after CMV antigen stimulation. The receptors here all came from a human donor in good health (CMV status not recorded). Some clones in this sample may be carry-over from other donors' samples.

This CDR3 is CASGLVLGTGVAGELFF. DNA for the CDR3: TGTGCTAGTGGTTTGGTACTGGGGACCGGGGTTGCCGGGGAGCTGTTTTTT. The rearrangement links TRBV12-5 to TRBJ2-2, with D perhaps given as TRBD1 or TRBD2 (5 bases each). The CDR3 is 17 amino acids. Germline V lookup: CDR1 LGHNT, CDR2 FRNRAP. V lost 0 bases to trimming and J lost 6 bases, with 17 bases between them.

The V and J genes are TRBV7-9 and TRBJ2-5; D is possibly TRBD1 (6 bases). V dropped 7 bases and J dropped 5 bases, with 14 bases sitting between them. Germline CDR1 is SEHNR and CDR2 is FQNEAQ (reference sequence). This CDR3 region has 13 residues. CDR3 sequence reads: CASNPTGSETQYF. In DNA, the CDR3 is TGTGCCAGCAACCCGACAGGTTCCGAGACCCAGTACTTC.

This clonotype turned up a few times. The CDR3 DNA reads as TGTGCCAGCAAGCGAGAACTGGACAGCAATGAGCAGTTCTTC. Translated: CASKRELDSNEQFF. The V and J genes are TRBV12-3 or TRBV12-4 and TRBJ2-1, with TRBD1 as a possible D gene (6 bases). The CDR3 sequence is 14 residues long. V lost 7 bases and J lost 6, with 16 bases in between.